This T cell receptor (beta chain) was captured by sequencing in a study of shared clonotypes between healthy human individuals. CDR1 and CDR2 from the germline V gene are LNHNV and YYDKDF (reference sequence). With 1 base removed from V and 1 base from J, the gap between germline ends came to 11 bases. This CDR3 region has 15 residues. The authors' processing: Junction-only sequences without quality scores were provided by ImmunoSEQ, so filtering was different. Profiling relied on immunoSEQ multiplex PCR, and the TCRdb table lists in-frame clones only, not all of them. For V, J and clone size, that table is used; D and trimming come from the DNA. The data show hundreds of thousands of clones, with 70% to 80% seen just once and 13% held by the top ten.

Sequencing input: PBMCs. This receptor was obtained from a woman aged 35 to 49 in good health. Some clones in this sample may be carry-over from other donors' samples. This chain connects TRBV15 to TRBJ2-7; tentative D call: TRBD1 (7 bases). CDR3 in DNA: TGTGCCACCAGCAGAGGGGGGGACAGTTCCTACGAGCAGTACTTC. Its translation is CATSRGGDSSYEQYF.